Shown below are 19 T cell receptor beta chains from a single sample sequenced in a study of breast tumors, draining lymph nodes, adjacent tissues. The lymph nodes were axillary draining lymph nodes from breast cancer patients. TCRdb independently ran MiXCR on the multiplex PCR reads; one entry per CDR3 protein. The sample includes 200,000 or so distinct CDR3 sequences, around a third of them seen just once. Material: axillary lymph node tissue. Receptor source: a female donor with breast cancer. Some clones in this sample may be carry-over from other donors' samples.

There are many counts of this clonotype. The V call is TRBV7-8, the J call TRBJ2-1, with 12 bases fitting TRBD2. Germline lookup yields CDR1 SGHVS and CDR2 FQNEAQ. The CDR3 totals 15 residues. The V segment lost 3 bases and the J segment 9 bases; nucleotides outside the gene matches: 6. CDR3 residues: CASSFPSGGAGEQFF. CDR3 sequence (DNA): TGTGCCAGCAGCTTTCCTAGCGGGGGGGCAGGTGAGCAGTTCTTC.

This clonotype has at least ten counts. This chain joins TRBV18 and TRBJ1-2; D is unclear. Germline CDR1 and CDR2: KGHSH and LQKENI. This CDR3 region has 15 residues. Trimming removed 3 bases at V and 2 bases at J, with 13 bases between. The CDR3 DNA follows: TGTGCCAGCTCACCCGGCACCGACACCAACTATGGCTACACCTTC. Protein product: CASSPGTDTNYGYTF.

To note about this clonotype: This clone may be a read error of a much larger clone one base away. The chain is built from TRBV5-6 and TRBJ2-1; possibly TRBD2 for D (6 bases). Germline V gene sequence: CDR1 SGHDT, CDR2 YYEEEE. V was trimmed by 3 bases and J by 4 bases, leaving 20 bases between them. The length of the CDR3 is 17 residues. CDR3: CASSSGRTAGRYNEQFF. Here the CDR3 DNA reads TGTGCCAGCAGCTCTGGACGGACTGCAGGGAGGTACAATGAGCAGTTCTTC.

At least ten counts were recorded for this clonotype. The V and J genes are TRBV7-2 and TRBJ1-6; TRBD1 might be the D (5 bases). The germline gives CDR1 SGHTA, CDR2 FQGNSA. This CDR3 region has 18 residues. Trimming cost V 5 bases and J 8 bases, with 25 bases left between them. CDR3 loop: CASSIPFSMRGIYSPLHF. DNA for the CDR3: TGTGCCAGCAGCATACCATTTAGCATGCGGGGGATATATTCACCCCTCCACTTT.

This clonotype was seen only once. Given a much more abundant clone one base away, this may be a read error. The CDR3 does not end in the conserved phenylalanine or tryptophan, so this is likely a read error. CDR3 region: CASSLNSFKNIQYL. For the CDR3, the DNA is TGTGCCAGCAGCTTAAACAGCTTCAAAAACATTCAGTACCTC. This sequence joins TRBV7-2 and TRBJ2-4; unclear D gene. Trimming left V 2 bases short and J 3 bases short, with 8 bases between. The CDR3 covers 14 residues. In germline, CDR1 is SGHTA, CDR2 FQGNSA.

In this sample, this clonotype turned up once. An end of the junction differs from the germline gene, which may be a read error. V gene TRBV2 combines with J gene TRBJ1-3, with D maybe TRBD1 (5 bases). Germline V gives CDR1 SNHLY, CDR2 FYNNEI. CDR3 length: 14 residues. The CDR3 DNA is TGTGCCAGCAGCGAAGGGGACGGTGGAAACACCATATATTTT. This encodes CASSEGDGGNTIYF.

At least ten counts were recorded for this clonotype. The chain recombines TRBV10-3 with TRBJ2-2, with D perhaps TRBD2 (6 bases). V was shortened by 3 bases and J by 0 bases, with 8 bases between the two germline ends. Germline CDR1 ENHRY, CDR2 SYGVKD. CDR3 length equals 15 residues. The CDR3 loop is CAISDIAANTGELFF. The DNA for the CDR3 is TGTGCCATCAGTGACATAGCGGCGAACACCGGGGAGCTGTTTTTT.

This clonotype was seen many times. The chain combines TRBV6-5 with TRBJ1-2, with 9 positions matching TRBD1. CDR3 size: 14 residues. J gave up 5 bases and V 6 bases, and 7 bases lay outside the gene matches. Germline assignment: CDR1 MNHEY and CDR2 SVGAGI. In nucleotides, the CDR3 is TGTGCCAGCAGCTTCGGACAGGGGACTTATGGCTACACCTTC. The encoded protein is CASSFGQGTYGYTF.

This rearrangement joins TRBV4-1 to TRBJ1-4; D gene uncertain. Between the trimmed V and J ends, which lost 1 base and 7 bases, there was a span of 10 bases. The CDR3 runs 14 residues. The V gene's germline CDR1 is MGHRA and CDR2 YSYEKL. CDR3 loop: CASSQVGWVEKLFF. The CDR3 DNA reads TGCGCCAGCAGCCAAGTGGGATGGGTTGAAAAACTGTTTTTT.

Of note for this clonotype: This could be a read error, since a much larger clone is one nucleotide away. This chain uses TRBV20-1 with TRBJ2-5; 10 bases agree with TRBD2. Per the germline V gene, CDR1 is DFQATT and CDR2 is SNEGSKA (reference sequence). Unmatched junction bases numbered 6, after V lost 0 bases and J lost 5 bases. This CDR3 spans 15 amino acids. The CDR3 spells CSARDVSGGPETQYF. CDR3 nucleotides: TGCAGTGCTAGAGACGTTAGCGGGGGGCCCGAGACCCAGTACTTC.

This clonotype was seen just once. V and J are TRBV2 and TRBJ1-2; 8 bases line up with TRBD1. V shed 6 bases, J shed 10 bases, and the junction held 19 bases outside the gene matches. The CDR3 length is 16 residues. Germline V gene data show CDR1 as SNHLY and CDR2 as FYNNEI. The CDR3 is CASRQQLTGEGGHYTF. CDR3 coding DNA: TGTGCCAGCAGGCAGCAGCTGACAGGGGAAGGGGGACACTACACCTTC.

The J gene is TRBJ1-2, the V gene TRBV27; a weak D match, TRBD1 (6 bases). The CDR3 length is 14 residues. The V gene's germline CDR1 is MNHEY and CDR2 SMNVEV (reference sequence). The V end was cut by 6 bases, the J end by 6 bases, with 17 bases between. The DNA for the CDR3 is TGTGCCAGCAGCCCGTGGGGGGGGCTGCATGGCTACACCTTC. Its protein product is CASSPWGGLHGYTF.

This clonotype appeared many times. CDR3 in amino acids: CASNRLESPLHF. The CDR3, as DNA: TGTGCCAGCAACCGATTGGAATCACCCCTCCACTTT. The genes are TRBV5-5 and TRBJ1-6; D is unclear. Germline CDR1 and CDR2: SGHKS and YYEKEE (reference sequence). This CDR3 is 12 amino acids long. V was clipped by 6 bases and J by 10 bases, with 11 bases between them.

This clonotype occurred a few times. A much larger clonotype is one base distant, so this may be a read error. V and J are TRBV7-2 and TRBJ2-1, with a tentative D call TRBD2 (6 bases). Germline assignment: CDR1 SGHTA and CDR2 FQGNSA. There are 15 residues in the CDR3. The CDR3: CASTPEAGPYNEQLF. CDR3 nucleotides: TGTGCCAGCACCCCAGAGGCGGGACCTTACAATGAGCAGCTCTTC.

This chain joins TRBV2 and TRBJ1-4, with D possibly matching TRBD1 (5 bases). V lost 3 bases to trimming and J lost 8 bases, with 13 bases between them. Germline-derived CDR1 and CDR2 are SNHLY and FYNNEI. The CDR3 sequence is 14 residues long. The CDR3 DNA is TGTGCCAGCAGTGACAGGGCGCGCACAGAAAAACTGTTTTTT. Translation gives CASSDRARTEKLFF.

V gene TRBV30 combines with J gene TRBJ2-3; D gene ambiguous. The CDR3 extends over 17 amino acids. Between the trimmed V and J ends, which lost 2 bases and 2 bases, there was a span of 20 bases. Germline CDR1 reads GTSNPN; CDR2 reads SVGIG (reference sequence). The CDR3 DNA follows: TGTGCCTGGAGTCCAGGCCTTTCCGCGCGGTTCACAGATACGCAGTATTTT. Protein product: CAWSPGLSARFTDTQYF.

This chain links TRBV25-1 with TRBJ1-5; a weak D match, TRBD1 (6 bases). Germline loops: CDR1 MGHDK, CDR2 SYGVNS. This CDR3 region has 12 residues. This CDR3 is CAIQGRSQPQHF. For the CDR3, the DNA is TGTGCAATACAGGGAAGGTCTCAGCCCCAGCATTTT.

This clonotype was observed at least ten times. This rearrangement joins TRBV4-3 to TRBJ2-3; 7 nucleotides line up with TRBD2. The germline V gene encodes CDR1 LGHNA and CDR2 YSLEER. There are 16 residues in the CDR3. V lost 1 base and J lost 4; bases outside the gene matches: 8. In DNA, the CDR3 is TGCGCCAGCAGCCAAGGTGCGGCGGGAGTGGCAGATACGCAGTATTTT. This translates into CASSQGAAGVADTQYF.

This clonotype has just a few counts. This may stem from a read error, because a much larger clone lies one nucleotide away. CDR3 coding DNA: TGTGCCAGCAGCTTAGGGGGGACAGGGGCAACCCATGGCCACACCTTC. Its translation: CASSLGGTGATHGHTF. The J gene is TRBJ1-2, the V gene TRBV7-2, with TRBD1 identical over 10 bases. CDR3 length: 16 residues. The V gene's germline CDR1 is SGHTA and CDR2 FQGNSA.